The subject of this entry is one T cell receptor beta chain. These data belong to a study of blood T cells in healthy people across ages. A J-beta primer mix and a sample-barcoded 5' primer were used in a second PCR of about 7 to 12 cycles. MiXCR was run by TCRdb on the 5' RACE reads, yielding one entry per CDR3 protein. Among roughly 1.6 million distinct CDR3 sequences, roughly 30% were seen once, and the ten largest hold roughly 12%. Trimming stripped 5 bases from V and 6 bases from J, with 10 bases between. Germline V CDR1 and CDR2: SGHRS, YFSETQ. The CDR3 runs to 12 residues. The sequence was obtained from a woman in her thirties in good health. The chain has TRBV5-1 and TRBJ2-3; D gene ambiguous. The sample comprised blood. In DNA, the CDR3 is TGCGCCAGCAGACGAGAGTCGGATACGCAGTATTTT. Protein product: CASRRESDTQYF.